This TCR beta chain was retrieved from a study of regulatory T cells in long-lasting Graves disease. The TCR library was prepared using RNA isolated from PBMCs. Investigators report Graves' disease was diagnosed under American Thyroid Association guidelines. An approximately 10-milliliter sample of peripheral blood was drawn into EDTA tubes. Germline-derived CDR1 and CDR2 are MGHRA and YSYEKL. Trimming cost V 3 bases and J 5 bases; bases outside gene matches: 9. There are 16 residues in the CDR3. Regarding this clonotype: Antigen specificity is unknown.

MiXCR, run by TCRdb on the reads, gives a single entry per CDR3 protein. This table has over a thousand distinct CDR3 sequences, approximately 82% appearing once. The study's findings and limits: The study examined only peripheral blood, not thyroid tissue. Public clonotype sharing was higher in persistent than newly diagnosed patients.

The rearrangement links TRBV4-1 to TRBJ1-4, with TRBD1 identical over 7 bases. This sequence was found in a woman aged 40 to 65 with Graves disease. Sample: peripheral blood mononuclear cells (PBMCs), taken with antithyroid drug treatment, in newly diagnosed or persistent Graves disease (not recorded which). CDR3 region: CASSQGPTQGNEKLFF. In nucleotides, the CDR3 is TGCGCCAGCAGCCAGGGGCCAACACAGGGGAATGAAAAACTGTTTTTT.